Listed here are 17 T cell receptor beta chains from one sample, sequenced in a study of OX40 agonist ivuxolimab in advanced cancers. The data were produced by immunoSEQ multiplex PCR, yet TCRdb's version contains in-frame clones alone and is incomplete. The data hold tens of thousands of clones, with about 87% observed a single time. The sample here was CD4+ or CD8+ T cells sorted from blood, taken in a trial of the OX40 agonist ivuxolimab. The receptors were gathered from an adult with an advanced solid tumor such as melanoma, head and neck, liver or kidney cancer.

The CDR3 DNA is TGTGCCAGCAGCGTAGCTCGGGCGTACACCTTC. Amino acid sequence: CASSVARAYTF. The gene calls are TRBV9 and TRBJ1-2; no clear D. Trimming removed 0 bases at V and 11 bases at J, with 8 bases between. This CDR3 is 11 amino acids long. Germline V gene data show CDR1 as SGDLS and CDR2 as YYNGEE.

The chain couples TRBV7-9 to TRBJ1-5; D may be TRBD1 (6 bases). The CDR3 runs to 16 residues. Trimming shortened V by 5 bases and J by 3 bases, and 17 bases separated the two germline ends. In germline, CDR1 is SEHNR, CDR2 FQNEAQ (reference sequence). As DNA, the CDR3 is TGTGCCAGCAGCCCCGGGAACAGGGTCCACAATCAGCCCCAGCATTTT. This translates into CASSPGNRVHNQPQHF.

The DNA for the CDR3 is TGTGCCAGCTGGGACAGGGGTGAAAAACTGTTTTTT. Translation: CASWDRGEKLFF. The gene calls are TRBV6-5 and TRBJ1-4; TRBD1 agrees at 10 bases. Germline V gene lookup returns CDR1 MNHEY and CDR2 SVGAGI. V lost 8 bases and J lost 7; bases outside the gene matches: 1. The CDR3 is 12 residues long.

The J gene is TRBJ1-1, the V gene TRBV7-9; maybe TRBD1 (5 bases). The CDR3 contains 16 residues. V lost 3 bases to trimming and J lost 3 bases, with 17 bases between them. Germline values: CDR1 SEHNR, CDR2 FQNEAQ (reference sequence). CDR3 residues: CASSFPYTRGDTEAFF. The CDR3 DNA reads as TGTGCCAGCAGCTTTCCCTATACCCGGGGGGACACTGAAGCTTTCTTT.

The CDR3 here is CASSQDPFNRNTEAFF. DNA of the CDR3: TGCGCCAGCAGCCAGGATCCTTTTAATAGGAACACTGAAGCTTTCTTT. The chain recombines TRBV4-3 with TRBJ1-1; D unresolved. This CDR3 region has 16 residues. Trimming removed 3 bases at V and 1 base at J, with 15 bases between. CDR1 and CDR2 from the germline V gene are LGHNA and YSLEER.

CDR3 region: CASSLASGRGGYEQYF. Written as DNA, the CDR3 is TGCGCCAGCAGCTTGGCCTCAGGCAGGGGGGGCTACGAGCAGTACTTC. The gene calls are TRBV5-1 and TRBJ2-7; D tentatively fits TRBD1 or TRBD2 (7 bases each). The CDR3 loop spans 16 amino acids. V was trimmed by 0 bases and J by 3 bases, leaving 16 bases between them. Germline V gene lookup returns CDR1 SGHRS and CDR2 YFSETQ.

CDR3 nucleotide sequence: TGTGCCAGCAGCGTAGACGGGAGGGCCATGGAGACCCAGTACTTC. This gives the protein CASSVDGRAMETQYF. The chain links TRBV9 to TRBJ2-5; 8 nucleotides match TRBD2. CDR1 is SGDLS, CDR2 YYNGEE, per germline. CDR3 length: 15 amino acids. V trimming: 0 bases; J trimming: 5 bases; junction bases outside the gene matches: 6.

The chain carries TRBV7-2 and TRBJ2-1; D ambiguous. CDR1 and CDR2 (germline): SGHTA, FQGNSA. The CDR3 is 13 residues long. Trimming removed 5 bases from V and 9 bases from J, with 14 bases in between. The CDR3 loop reads CASSGPVTIEQFF. The CDR3 region has the DNA TGTGCCAGCAGCGGGCCGGTTACTATTGAGCAGTTCTTC.

This sequence joins TRBV6-5 and TRBJ2-5; D perhaps matches TRBD2 (7 bases). The germline V gene has CDR1 MNHEY and CDR2 SVGAGI. The CDR3 totals 15 residues. The V end was cut by 4 bases, the J end by 1 base, with 13 bases between. The CDR3 nucleotides are TGTGCCAGCAGTTTAGGCGGGGGCAGCCAAGAGACCCAGTACTTC. Translated: CASSLGGGSQETQYF.

The rearrangement uses TRBV11-2 and TRBJ2-2, with a tentative D call TRBD2 (6 bases). The CDR3 spans 16 residues. From germline, CDR1 is SGHAT and CDR2 FQNNGV. With 3 bases removed from V and 7 bases from J, the gap between germline ends came to 18 bases. This CDR3 reads CASSFPSGGSDGELFF. The CDR3 DNA sequence: TGTGCCAGCAGCTTCCCTAGTGGGGGGAGCGACGGGGAGCTGTTTTTT. The full variable domain, with the rest looked up from reference TRBV11-2 and TRBJ2-2, is EAGVAQSPRYKIIEKRQSVAFWCNPISGHATLYWYQQILGQGPKLLIQFQNNGVVDDSQLPKDRFSAERLKGVDSTLKIQPAKLEDSAVYLCASSFPSGGSDGELFFGEGSRLTVL.

Concerning this clone itself: At one of its ends the junction is not consistent with the germline gene, which may arise from a read error. The chain combines TRBV5-6 with TRBJ2-2; 7 bases line up with TRBD2. The CDR3 contains 16 residues. Germline V gene sequence: CDR1 SGHDT, CDR2 YYEEEE. The CDR3 protein is CASSLIMREGVGEPFF. DNA of the CDR3: TGTGCCAGCAGCTTGATTATGAGGGAGGGTGTCGGGGAGCCGTTTTTT.

V and J are TRBV6-7 and TRBJ1-1; 9 bases fit TRBD1. TRBV6-7 is an open reading frame whose function is uncertain. V lost 6 bases and J lost 0; bases outside the gene matches: 11. CDR3 length equals 17 residues. The CDR3 here is CASRPGGGDRVNTEAFF. In DNA, the CDR3 is TGTGCCAGCAGGCCCGGGGGTGGGGACAGGGTGAACACTGAAGCTTTCTTT.

In DNA, the CDR3 is TGTGCCAGCAGCTTGGAGGTAGGGCACGAGCAGTACTTC. Translated: CASSLEVGHEQYF. The chain combines TRBV5-4 with TRBJ2-7; D remains unclear. Germline V gene data show CDR1 as SGHNT and CDR2 as YYREEE (reference sequence). There are 13 residues in the CDR3. Between the trimmed V and J ends, which lost 0 bases and 5 bases, there was a span of 9 bases.

The chain couples TRBV5-5 to TRBJ2-7; 9 bases map to TRBD1. The CDR3 extends over 18 amino acids. Trimming removed 4 bases from V and 4 bases from J; junction bases left unmatched: 18. The germline gives CDR1 SGHKS, CDR2 YYEKEE (reference sequence). The CDR3 DNA follows: TGTGCCAGCAGCCTACGACAGGGGGTCCCTAAGATTTGGTACGAGCAGTACTTC. This translates into CASSLRQGVPKIWYEQYF. The full variable domain, in which reference TRBV5-5 and TRBJ2-7 provide the parts outside the CDR3, is DAGVTQSPTHLIKTRGQQVTLRCSPISGHKSVSWYQQVLGQGPQFIFQYYEKEERGRGNFPDRFSARQFPNYSSELNVNALLLGDSALYLCASSLRQGVPKIWYEQYFGPGTRLTVT.

The chain employs TRBV14 and TRBJ2-7; D unclear. This CDR3 is 11 amino acids long. V dropped 4 bases and J dropped 2 bases, with 3 bases sitting between them. Germline assignment: CDR1 SGHDN and CDR2 FVKESK. The CDR3 is CASSLAYEQYF. Here the CDR3 DNA reads TGTGCCAGCAGCCTAGCCTACGAGCAGTACTTC.

The sample holds one count of this clone. The rearrangement uses TRBV27 and TRBJ1-4; 9 bases line up with TRBD1. J lost 8 bases, V lost 2 bases, and 6 bases had no gene match. The germline CDR1 and CDR2 sequences are MNHEY and SMNVEV (reference sequence). The CDR3 extends over 15 amino acids. The CDR3 DNA reads TGTGCCAGCAGTTTAGGGGACAGGGTTATCGAAAAACTGTTTTTT. Protein product: CASSLGDRVIEKLFF. The full variable domain, rest sourced from reference TRBV27 and TRBJ1-4, is EAQVTQNPRYLITVTGKKLTVTCSQNMNHEYMSWYRQDPGLGLRQIYYSMNVEVTDKGDVPEGYKVSRKEKRNFPLILESPSPNQTSLYFCASSLGDRVIEKLFFGSGTQLSVL.

The genes are TRBV6-5 and TRBJ2-7; unclear D gene. Germline V CDR1 and CDR2: MNHEY, SVGAGI. Trimming took off 1 base at V and 4 bases at J, with 5 bases between the two ends. The CDR3 is made up of 12 amino acids. The chain's CDR3 is CASSYWGYEQYF. CDR3 in DNA: TGTGCCAGCAGTTACTGGGGTTACGAGCAGTACTTC.